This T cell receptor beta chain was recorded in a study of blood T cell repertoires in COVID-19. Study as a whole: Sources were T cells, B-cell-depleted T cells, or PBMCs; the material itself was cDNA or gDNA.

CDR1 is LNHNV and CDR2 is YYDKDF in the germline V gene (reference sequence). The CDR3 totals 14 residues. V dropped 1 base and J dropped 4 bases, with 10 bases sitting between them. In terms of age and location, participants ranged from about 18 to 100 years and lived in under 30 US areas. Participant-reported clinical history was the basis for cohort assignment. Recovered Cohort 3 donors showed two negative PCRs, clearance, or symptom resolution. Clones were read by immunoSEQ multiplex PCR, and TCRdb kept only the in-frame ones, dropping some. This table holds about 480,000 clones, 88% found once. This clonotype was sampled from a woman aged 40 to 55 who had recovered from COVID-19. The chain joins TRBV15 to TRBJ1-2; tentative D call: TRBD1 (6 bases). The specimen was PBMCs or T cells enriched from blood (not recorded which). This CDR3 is CATSRVQGGYGYTF. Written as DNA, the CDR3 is TGTGCCACCAGCAGAGTACAGGGCGGCTATGGCTACACCTTC.